One and the same sample provided the 22 T cell receptor beta chains below, sequenced in a study of Ad26.COV2.S vaccination and SARS-CoV-2 variants. Treatment reported: around 19 received Ad26.COV2.S at low or high dose, single or two shots; about 5 received placebo; per-sample allocation not given. Sampling took place 63 days after the first vaccine or placebo injection. The repertoire was sequenced with immunoSEQ multiplex PCR; TCRdb's copy has only in-frame clones and lacks some. The sample holds fewer than 400,000 clones, 89% seen once. The sequencing here drew on peripheral blood, taken in a trial of Ad26.COV2.S vaccine versus placebo. The receptors derive from a person between 18 and 59 years old who received the Ad26.COV2.S COVID-19 vaccine or a placebo.

The chain joins TRBV6-1 to TRBJ2-5, with D unresolved. The ends were cut back, 1 base at V and 2 bases at J, with 14 bases in the middle. Germline V lookup: CDR1 MNHNS, CDR2 SASEGT. The CDR3 totals 16 residues. The CDR3 spells CASSEVGVHPQETQYF. The CDR3 region has the DNA TGTGCCAGCAGTGAAGTGGGCGTTCATCCACAAGAGACCCAGTACTTC.

The chain recombines TRBV28 with TRBJ2-1; TRBD2 aligns across 10 bases. The germline gives CDR1 MDHEN, CDR2 SYDVKM. CDR3 size: 14 residues. The CDR3 sequence is CESRRTSGNNEQFF. The CDR3 coding sequence is TGTGAGTCGCGACGGACTAGCGGAAACAATGAGCAGTTCTTC.

V usage is TRBV30 and J usage is TRBJ1-5; D ambiguous. Deletions cut 2 bases from V and 9 bases from J, with 17 bases between. The V gene's germline CDR1 is GTSNPN and CDR2 SVGIG (reference sequence). CDR3 length: 14 amino acids. DNA for the CDR3: TGTGCCTGGAGTTCGGGCGCCCTAGCGCGGCCCCAGCATTTT. Its translation is CAWSSGALARPQHF.

This clone came up a few times. CDR3 sequence (DNA): TGTGCCAGCAGTTACTCGAGACAGCCGACTAACTATGGCTACACCTTC. It specifies CASSYSRQPTNYGYTF. J is TRBJ1-2 and V is TRBV6-6, with TRBD1 as a possible D gene (5 bases). CDR1 MNHNY and CDR2 SVGAGI come from the germline V gene (reference sequence). This CDR3 contains 16 residues. Trimming cost V 0 bases and J 0 bases, with 11 bases left between them.

CDR3 DNA sequence: TGCGCCAGCAGCCAATCCCCTTTAATTCACCAAGGGGGCGCTTCCGAGCAGTACTTC. This sequence encodes CASSQSPLIHQGGASEQYF. The rearrangement joins TRBV5-1 to TRBJ2-7; 7 bases are a match to TRBD1. Trimming took 4 bases from V and 6 from J; bases not matched to a gene: 25. This CDR3 has 19 residues. CDR1 SGHRS and CDR2 YFSETQ come from the germline V gene.

This rearrangement joins TRBV19 to TRBJ1-2, with D unclear. Trimming shortened V by 6 bases and J by 4 bases, and 9 bases separated the two germline ends. CDR1 LNHDA and CDR2 SQIVND come from the germline V gene (reference sequence). This CDR3 has 12 amino acids. As DNA, the CDR3 is TGTGCCAGTAGGCGGGAGGTCTATGGCTACACCTTC. Protein product: CASRREVYGYTF.

This sequence joins TRBV5-4 and TRBJ2-7; D unresolved. CDR3 size: 13 residues. V was trimmed by 6 bases and J by 5 bases, leaving 15 bases between them. Germline V gene sequence: CDR1 SGHNT, CDR2 YYREEE (reference sequence). The CDR3: CASKVELRNEQYF. The CDR3 nucleotides are TGTGCCAGCAAGGTGGAGTTGAGGAACGAGCAGTACTTC.

The chain has TRBV4-1 and TRBJ1-2, with D uncertain. The V and J ends lost 2 bases and 3 bases respectively, with 16 bases between them. CDR1 and CDR2 from the germline V gene are MGHRA and YSYEKL. The CDR3 runs to 16 residues. The CDR3 DNA is TGCGCCAGCAGCCAAACACCCTTTGAGGGTCACTATGGCTACACCTTC. Translated: CASSQTPFEGHYGYTF.

This clone was recorded a few times. V gene TRBV11-2 combines with J gene TRBJ2-5; no clear D. The ends were cut back, 6 bases at V and 2 bases at J, with 16 bases in the middle. Germline V gene lookup returns CDR1 SGHAT and CDR2 FQNNGV. CDR3 length: 15 amino acids. CDR3 sequence reads: CASSPEWQAQETQYF. CDR3 bases: TGTGCCAGCAGTCCCGAGTGGCAGGCTCAAGAGACCCAGTACTTC.

The V gene is TRBV3-1 (or the pseudogene TRBV3-2), the J gene TRBJ2-7; D might be TRBD2 (6 bases). Germline CDR1 reads LGHDT; CDR2 reads YNNKEL (reference sequence). V was pared by 4 bases and J by 3 bases, with 16 bases between. CDR3 size: 15 residues. This chain's CDR3 is CASSPSPAGNYEQYF. CDR3 in DNA: TGTGCCAGCAGCCCATCCCCGGCGGGAAACTACGAGCAGTACTTC.

The chain combines TRBV11-2 with TRBJ2-1, with 9 bases lining up with TRBD1. The CDR3 consists of 14 residues. Germline V gene sequence: CDR1 SGHAT, CDR2 FQNNGV. V trimming: 1 base; J trimming: 10 bases; junction bases outside the gene matches: 5. In DNA form, the CDR3 reads TGTGCCAGCAGCTTAGTGGGACAGGGTTACGAGCAGTTCTTC. It codes for CASSLVGQGYEQFF.

The chain combines TRBV10-3 with TRBJ2-6; 7 positions agree with TRBD1. Germline V gene sequence: CDR1 ENHRY, CDR2 SYGVKD. The CDR3 is 18 amino acids. V was clipped by 2 bases and J by 2 bases; unmatched bases: 9. The CDR3 DNA reads as TGTGCCATCAGTGAGGGTTCGACAGGGTGGGCTGGGGCCAACGTCCTGACTTTC. Protein: CAISEGSTGWAGANVLTF.

The rearrangement joins TRBV27 to TRBJ2-7, with a possible D match to TRBD2 (6 bases). The V gene's germline CDR1 is MNHEY and CDR2 SMNVEV (reference sequence). V dropped 5 bases and J dropped 5 bases, with 13 bases sitting between them. The CDR3 is 13 residues long. The chain's CDR3 is CASSHSGPHEQYF. The CDR3, as DNA: TGTGCCAGCAGTCATAGCGGCCCCCACGAGCAGTACTTC.

V gene TRBV5-1 combines with J gene TRBJ2-7; D is unresolved. The germline CDR1 and CDR2 sequences are SGHRS and YFSETQ. The CDR3 is 15 residues long. V gave up 1 base and J gave up 4 bases, with 15 bases separating them. The CDR3 is CASSLLGTASYEQYF. The CDR3 DNA follows: TGCGCCAGCAGCTTGCTTGGAACAGCAAGTTACGAGCAGTACTTC.

V gene TRBV7-2 combines with J gene TRBJ2-2, with D unclear. The CDR3 sequence is 13 residues long. Germline assignment: CDR1 SGHTA and CDR2 FQGNSA. V was trimmed by 6 bases and J by 5 bases, leaving 10 bases between them. The CDR3, as DNA: TGTGCCAGCAGTTCCGCCCTAACCGGGGAGCTGTTTTTT. Translation gives CASSSALTGELFF.

The chain couples TRBV4-1 to TRBJ2-1, with D hard to call. The CDR3 sequence is 13 residues long. Germline assignment: CDR1 MGHRA and CDR2 YSYEKL. Between the trimmed V and J ends, which lost 4 bases and 4 bases, there was a span of 8 bases. The CDR3 protein is CASSLSRYNEQFF. Written as DNA, the CDR3 is TGCGCCAGCAGCCTTTCCAGGTACAATGAGCAGTTCTTC.

The V gene is TRBV5-4, the J gene TRBJ2-3, with TRBD2 identical over 11 bases. The CDR3 is 13 amino acids. Trimming took 4 bases from V and 8 from J; bases not matched to a gene: 3. CDR1 SGHNT and CDR2 YYREEE come from the germline V gene (reference sequence). Here the CDR3 reads CASSIGLAGTQYF. CDR3 bases: TGTGCCAGCAGCATAGGACTAGCGGGTACGCAGTATTTT.

J is TRBJ2-5 and V is TRBV19, with D perhaps matching TRBD1 or TRBD2 (5 bases each). This CDR3 has 15 amino acids. Germline V CDR1 and CDR2: LNHDA, SQIVND (reference sequence). Trimming took 6 bases from V and 5 from J, leaving 19 bases between them. The CDR3: CASSPSGTFGETQYF. The CDR3 DNA follows: TGTGCCAGTAGCCCTTCCGGGACGTTCGGGGAGACCCAGTACTTC.

The rearrangement joins TRBV20-1 to TRBJ2-3, with D uncertain. The CDR3 extends over 11 amino acids. V dropped 8 bases and J dropped 5 bases, with 11 bases sitting between them. Germline-derived CDR1 and CDR2 are DFQATT and SNEGSKA (reference sequence). CDR3 protein: CSFGEVDTQYF. For the CDR3, the DNA is TGCAGTTTCGGAGAGGTAGATACGCAGTATTTT.

This sequence joins TRBV9 and TRBJ2-7; possible D gene TRBD2, 5 bases. The CDR3 has 15 residues. V was pared by 3 bases and J by 2 bases, with 15 bases between. Germline V gene lookup returns CDR1 SGDLS and CDR2 YYNGEE. CDR3 sequence reads: CASSGSETEAYEQYF. For the CDR3, the DNA is TGTGCCAGCAGCGGCTCCGAGACGGAGGCCTACGAGCAGTACTTC.

This chain connects TRBV9 to TRBJ1-1; D is unclear. The CDR3 loop spans 16 amino acids. CDR1 is SGDLS, CDR2 YYNGEE, per germline. V lost 4 bases, J lost 6 bases, and 22 bases lay in between. The CDR3 region has the DNA TGTGCCAGCAGCCCCCAAGGGTCGGGGAGAAAGCCTGAAGCTTTCTTT. The encoded protein is CASSPQGSGRKPEAFF.

The chain couples TRBV19 to TRBJ2-3, with TRBD2 matching over 14 bases. Germline trimming cut 6 bases from V and 2 bases from J; bases unmatched to any gene: 19. CDR3 size: 21 residues. Germline V gene lookup returns CDR1 LNHDA and CDR2 SQIVND (reference sequence). The CDR3 bases are TGTGCCAGTAGGGGTCCAGGGACTAGCGGGAGAGGGGGTCTCATCACAGATACGCAGTATTTT. It encodes CASRGPGTSGRGGLITDTQYF.